These T cell receptor beta chains were read from a single sample in a study of CD4 and CD8 cells across lung adenocarcinoma regions. From the PCR reads, TCRdb called clonotypes with MiXCR, one entry per CDR3 protein. The table includes some 8,000 distinct CDR3 sequences, 50% to 65% detected once. The sequenced material came from CD8+ T cells from the center of a lung tumor. The receptors stem from a female donor with lung adenocarcinoma. The CD4 and CD8 labels of this study may be unreliable. Each CDR3 is given with its conserved first and last residue. D genes are given only for firm matches. For some rows the clone size is stated as once, few or many, or as a class when expanded; others skip it.

J gene: TRBJ2-1
D gene: TRBD2
clone size: NA
CDR3 length: 16
V gene: TRBV10-3
CDR3 DNA: TGTGCCATCAGTGGGACTAGGGCGCACACCTCCGATGCGCAGTTTTTT
CDR3 protein: CAISGTRAHTSDAQFF

J gene: TRBJ2-3
D gene: NA
clone size: NA
CDR3 length: 14
V gene: TRBV5-4
CDR3 DNA: TGTGCCAGCAGCCGCCAGGGGAGCACAGAGACCCAGTACTTT
CDR3 protein: CASSRQGSTETQYF

J gene: TRBJ2-3
D gene: TRBD2
clone size: once
CDR3 length: 14
V gene: TRBV6-4
CDR3 DNA: TGTGCCAGCAGTGACCGGGGGGACTCAGATACGCAGTATTTT
CDR3 protein: CASSDRGDSDTQYF

J gene: TRBJ2-7
D gene: NA
clone size: NA
CDR3 length: 21
V gene: TRBV7-2
CDR3 DNA: TGTGCCAGCAGCCCGACCCCTGACAGACGAGGGATGGGCTCTACTACAGAGACGCAGTACTTC
CDR3 protein: CASSPTPDRRGMGSTTETQYF

J gene: TRBJ1-3
D gene: NA
clone size: many
CDR3 length: 14
V gene: TRBV12-3/TRBV12-4
CDR3 DNA: TGTGCCAGCAGTAATCAGTGGTCTGGAAACACCATATATTTT
CDR3 protein: CASSNQWSGNTIYF

J gene: TRBJ2-2
D gene: NA
clone size: once
CDR3 length: 15
V gene: TRBV27
CDR3 DNA: TGTGCCCTCAGCCTCGGGGGAGCGAACACCGGGGCGCTGTATTTT
CDR3 protein: CALSLGGANTGALYF

J gene: TRBJ2-3
D gene: NA
clone size: NA
CDR3 length: 16
V gene: TRBV7-3
CDR3 DNA: TGTGCCAGCAGCTCGGGGGGACAGGCGAACACCGGGACGCAGTATTTT
CDR3 protein: CASSSGGQANTGTQYF

J gene: TRBJ1-2
D gene: TRBD1
clone size: few
CDR3 length: 14
V gene: TRBV12-3/TRBV12-4
CDR3 DNA: TGTGCCAGCAGTTATGGTACAGGGGGCGATGGCTACACCTTC
CDR3 protein: CASSYGTGGDGYTF

J gene: TRBJ2-3
D gene: NA
clone size: once
CDR3 length: 15
V gene: TRBV11-2
CDR3 DNA: TGTGCCGCGGGCTTCGGGGGCGGGGCCCTAGATACGCAGTATTTT
CDR3 protein: CAAGFGGGALDTQYF

J gene: TRBJ2-3
D gene: NA
clone size: NA
CDR3 length: 14
V gene: TRBV5-3
CDR3 DNA: TGTGCGGGGCCTGGGGGGCGCGGGCCAGATACGCAGTATTTC
CDR3 protein: CAGPGGRGPDTQYF

J gene: TRBJ2-4
D gene: NA
clone size: NA
CDR3 length: 18
V gene: TRBV7-3
CDR3 DNA: TGTGCGGGCAGTCGTGCGGGGCAGGGGGGCCGTGCCCAAGAGACGCAGTATTTC
CDR3 protein: CAGSRAGQGGRAQETQYF

J gene: TRBJ2-1
D gene: NA
clone size: many
CDR3 length: 10
V gene: TRBV6-1
CDR3 DNA: TGTGCCAGCAGGGCCAATGAGCAGTTCTTC
CDR3 protein: CASRANEQFF

J gene: TRBJ2-3
D gene: NA
clone size: NA
CDR3 length: 15
V gene: TRBV7-9
CDR3 DNA: TGTGCCCGCGTCTCGGGGAGCGGAGCCAAAGATACGCAGTATTTT
CDR3 protein: CARVSGSGAKDTQYF

J gene: TRBJ2-5
D gene: TRBD2
clone size: few
CDR3 length: 18
V gene: TRBV3-1
CDR3 DNA: TGTGCCAGCAGCCAAGAATCAAGCGGGGGGGCCAGGGTTGAGACCCAGTACTTC
CDR3 protein: CASSQESSGGARVETQYF

J gene: TRBJ2-3
D gene: TRBD2
clone size: few
CDR3 length: 13
V gene: TRBV25-1
CDR3 DNA: TGTGCCAGCAAGACTAGCGGGACAGATACGCAGTATTTT
CDR3 protein: CASKTSGTDTQYF

J gene: TRBJ2-3
D gene: NA
clone size: NA
CDR3 length: 16
V gene: TRBV7-3
CDR3 DNA: TGTGCCAGCAGCTCGGGGGGACAGGCGAACACAGAGACGCAGTATTTT
CDR3 protein: CASSSGGQANTETQYF

J gene: TRBJ2-5
D gene: NA
clone size: NA
CDR3 length: 19
V gene: TRBV7-8
CDR3 DNA: TGTGCCAGCAGCTTAGCCTCTGGACTGGCGGGACCCAAGGGGAAGACCCTGAACTTC
CDR3 protein: CASSLASGLAGPKGKTLNF

J gene: TRBJ2-5
D gene: NA
clone size: NA
CDR3 length: 17
V gene: TRBV3-1
CDR3 DNA: TGTGCCAGCAGCCAAGGGGGGGACATTGTCAGCCAAGAGACCCAGTACTTC
CDR3 protein: CASSQGGDIVSQETQYF

J gene: TRBJ2-3
D gene: NA
clone size: NA
CDR3 length: 15
V gene: TRBV4-1
CDR3 DNA: TGCGCCAGCAGCCCCGTTAACCAGGGAGCAGATACGCAGTATTTT
CDR3 protein: CASSPVNQGADTQYF

J gene: TRBJ2-1
D gene: TRBD2
clone size: NA
CDR3 length: 16
V gene: TRBV11-1
CDR3 DNA: TGTGCCAGCAGCTTGGCTAGCGGGAGGGGGGGGGATGAGCAGTATTTC
CDR3 protein: CASSLASGRGGDEQYF

J gene: TRBJ2-1
D gene: NA
clone size: many
CDR3 length: 17
V gene: TRBV6-2/TRBV6-3
CDR3 DNA: TGTGCCAGCAGTTACGCCATGGATGTCAGCTCCTACAATGAGCAGTTCTTC
CDR3 protein: CASSYAMDVSSYNEQFF

J gene: TRBJ2-3
D gene: TRBD2
clone size: NA
CDR3 length: 15
V gene: TRBV7-9
CDR3 DNA: TGTGCCAGCAGCTTGACTAGCGGTTCCACAGACACTCAGTACTTT
CDR3 protein: CASSLTSGSTDTQYF

J gene: TRBJ1-6
D gene: TRBD1
clone size: many
CDR3 length: 14
V gene: TRBV7-2
CDR3 DNA: TGTGCCAGCAGCACTCGACAGGGAAACTCACCCCTCCACTTT
CDR3 protein: CASSTRQGNSPLHF

J gene: TRBJ2-7
D gene: TRBD1
clone size: many
CDR3 length: 14
V gene: TRBV7-2
CDR3 DNA: TGTGCCAGCAGCCGGGGACAGGGTCCCTACGAGCAGTACTTC
CDR3 protein: CASSRGQGPYEQYF

J gene: TRBJ2-5
D gene: TRBD2
clone size: NA
CDR3 length: 17
V gene: TRBV5-1
CDR3 DNA: TGCGCCAGCTCCAGGGGTAGCGGGGGGGGTGACACAGAGACCCAGTACTTC
CDR3 protein: CASSRGSGGGDTETQYF

J gene: TRBJ2-3
D gene: NA
clone size: NA
CDR3 length: 15
V gene: TRBV10-3
CDR3 DNA: TGTGCCGGGGGGCTAGGGGGCAGAGTAACAGATACGCAGTACTTT
CDR3 protein: CAGGLGGRVTDTQYF

J gene: TRBJ2-1
D gene: TRBD2
clone size: NA
CDR3 length: 13
V gene: TRBV7-2
CDR3 DNA: TGTGCCAGCGGCATGGCGACTAGCAGTGAGCTGTTCTTC
CDR3 protein: CASGMATSSELFF

J gene: TRBJ2-2
D gene: NA
clone size: medium-sized
CDR3 length: 14
V gene: TRBV6-1
CDR3 DNA: TGTGCCAGTACCGGGACTGAGAACACCGGGGAGCTGTTTTTT
CDR3 protein: CASTGTENTGELFF

J gene: TRBJ2-3
D gene: NA
clone size: NA
CDR3 length: 13
V gene: TRBV27
CDR3 DNA: TGTGCCAGCAGTCCCTCTGACACGGAGACCCAGTACTTT
CDR3 protein: CASSPSDTETQYF

J gene: TRBJ2-2
D gene: TRBD2
clone size: NA
CDR3 length: 16
V gene: TRBV12-3/TRBV12-4
CDR3 DNA: TGTGCCAGCAGAAAAGCGGGGGCTCCGAACACCGAGGAGCAGTTTTTT
CDR3 protein: CASRKAGAPNTEEQFF

J gene: TRBJ2-1
D gene: TRBD2
clone size: NA
CDR3 length: 16
V gene: TRBV6-5
CDR3 DNA: TGTGCCAGCAGTCACCCACTAGCGGGAGGCGGCAATGAGCAGTTCTTC
CDR3 protein: CASSHPLAGGGNEQFF

J gene: TRBJ2-3
D gene: NA
clone size: NA
CDR3 length: 14
V gene: TRBV7-3
CDR3 DNA: TGTGCCGGCAGGGGAAGCAGGAGCAAAGACACGCAGTACTTT
CDR3 protein: CAGRGSRSKDTQYF

J gene: TRBJ2-4
D gene: NA
clone size: NA
CDR3 length: 11
V gene: TRBV7-2
CDR3 DNA: TGTGCCAGCCTTGCCCAGAACACCCAGTACTTC
CDR3 protein: CASLAQNTQYF

J gene: TRBJ2-1
D gene: TRBD2
clone size: many
CDR3 length: 15
V gene: TRBV7-2
CDR3 DNA: TGTGCCAGCAGCTTCGGGACTAACCTCCACAATGAGCAGTTCTTC
CDR3 protein: CASSFGTNLHNEQFF

J gene: TRBJ2-5
D gene: TRBD2
clone size: NA
CDR3 length: 14
V gene: TRBV6-1
CDR3 DNA: TGTGCCGGCCGCGGGGGGCGTGACCTAGACACCCAGTACTTC
CDR3 protein: CAGRGGRDLDTQYF